This T cell receptor (beta chain) was captured in a study of OX40 agonist ivuxolimab in advanced cancers. Background on the whole study: Ivuxolimab, which targeted the costimulatory receptor OX40 (CD134), was an agonistic, fully human IgG2 monoclonal antibody. Intravenous ivuxolimab was administered to patients every 2 weeks at six dose levels: 0.01, 0.1, 0.3, 1.5, 3 and 10 mg/kg. A male proportion of 75% to 85% and a mean age of approximately 62 years, ranging from about 23 to 90, were recorded for the dose-escalation cohort. Of the roughly 54 dose-escalation patients, hepatocellular carcinoma was present in approximately 20, melanoma in about 15, renal cell carcinoma in 9 and head and neck cancer in 9. The monotherapy dose-escalation portion (N ≈ 50 patients) of the phase I ivuxolimab trial is reported in the paper. Partial responses occurred in three dose-escalation patients: two with cutaneous melanoma and one with hepatocellular carcinoma. Prior anti-PD-1, anti-PD-L1 or anti-CTLA-4 therapy was permitted, and checkpoint inhibitors had been received by about 36% of dose-escalation patients. The point of sequencing TCRbeta in the periphery was to test whether ivuxolimab changed TCR sequence diversity and drove clonal T-cell expansion.

Patients with autoimmune disease history or receiving systemic immunosuppression were excluded from the trial. Peripheral blood for TCR sequencing was collected from all dose cohorts at baseline, on cycle 4 day 1, and on cycle 7 day 1. Samples came from an open-label, multicenter, first-in-human phase I dose-escalation trial of ivuxolimab. The trial enrolled adults with locally advanced or metastatic head and neck squamous cell, hepatocellular, melanoma or renal cell carcinoma. CD4+ and CD8+ T cells were sorted separately from peripheral blood before TCR sequencing. The cysteine opens and the phenylalanine closes a CDR3 of 16 amino acids. Kept here is only the CDR3 DNA, which spans 48 bases and is read in frame from base 1. CDR1 and CDR2 were assigned from the germline V gene as WSHSY and SAAADI. The V end gives up 6 bases and the J end 2 bases, leaving 11 bases in the junction not matched to a gene.

Genomic DNA was extracted from sorted cells for sequencing of the TCRbeta CDR3 region. The immunoSEQ Assay was used to sequence the TCRbeta CDR3 regions. TCRdb retrieved this table from immuneACCESS and kept in-frame rearrangements only. Not all clones are present; in checked studies, unresolved V genes account for under half, and no reason is known for the remainder. For this sample there are 80,000 to 100,000 clones; approximately 90% appear just once. The ten largest clones capture about 0.5% of the sample. As regards this clone: Its antigen is currently not known. Base qualities are not recorded, but no much larger clone differs from it by a single base.

The investigation overall reported the following: Which antigens the clonally expanded peripheral T cells were specific for was not determined. At doses of 0.1 to 3.0 mg/kg, clonal expansion of both CD4+ and CD8+ blood T cells was observed from baseline to week 6. On average, CD8+ T cells showed more expanded clones than CD4+ T cells after ivuxolimab. In the 0.1-3.0 mg/kg groups, partial responders had among the lowest normalized peripheral clonal expansion, particularly in CD8+ T cells. Low levels of normalized T-cell clonal expansion were also seen in some patients who did not respond.

Rearrangement joined TRBV10-2 to TRBJ1-2; the junction holds 8 bases that match TRBD1. Specimen: CD4+ or CD8+ T cells sorted from blood, collected in a trial of the OX40 agonist ivuxolimab. This TCR came from an adult with an advanced solid tumor such as melanoma, head and neck, liver or kidney cancer. The CDR3 reads as follows: CASRSAGGAGNYGYTF. The DNA is as follows: TGCGCCAGCAGGTCGGCAGGGGGCGCAGGGAACTATGGCTACACCTTC.